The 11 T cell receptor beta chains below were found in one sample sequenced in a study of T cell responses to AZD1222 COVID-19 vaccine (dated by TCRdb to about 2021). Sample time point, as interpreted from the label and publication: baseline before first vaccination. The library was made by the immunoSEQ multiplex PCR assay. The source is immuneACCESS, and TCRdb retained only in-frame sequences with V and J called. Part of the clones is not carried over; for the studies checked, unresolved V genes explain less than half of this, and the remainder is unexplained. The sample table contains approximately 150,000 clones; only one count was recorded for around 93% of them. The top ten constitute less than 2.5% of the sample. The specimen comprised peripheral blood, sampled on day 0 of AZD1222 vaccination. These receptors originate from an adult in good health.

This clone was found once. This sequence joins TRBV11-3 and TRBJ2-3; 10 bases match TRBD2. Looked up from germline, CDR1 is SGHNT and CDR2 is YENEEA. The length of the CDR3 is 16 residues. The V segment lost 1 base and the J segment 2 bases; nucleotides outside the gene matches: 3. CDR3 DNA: TGTGCCAGCAGCTTAGGGACTAGCGGAGACACAGATACGCAGTATTTT. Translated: CASSLGTSGDTDTQYF. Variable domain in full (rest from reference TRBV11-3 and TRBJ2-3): EAGVVQSPRYKIIEKKQPVAFWCNPISGHNTLYWYLQNLGQGPELLIRYENEEAVDDSQLPKDRFSAERLKGVDSTLKIQPAELGDSAVYLCASSLGTSGDTDTQYFGPGTRLTVL.

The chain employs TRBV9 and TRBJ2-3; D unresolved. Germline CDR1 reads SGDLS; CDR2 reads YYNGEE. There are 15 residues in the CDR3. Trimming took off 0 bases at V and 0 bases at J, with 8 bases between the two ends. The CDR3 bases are TGTGCCAGCAGCGTAGAGGCTGCCAGCACAGATACGCAGTATTTT. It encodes CASSVEAASTDTQYF.

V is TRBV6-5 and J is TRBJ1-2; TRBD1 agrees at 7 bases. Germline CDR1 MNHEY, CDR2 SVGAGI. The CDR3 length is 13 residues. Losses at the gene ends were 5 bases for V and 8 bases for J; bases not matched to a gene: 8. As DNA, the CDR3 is TGTGCCAGCAGTCCAGGGGGGGCTGGGGGCTACACCTTC. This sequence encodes CASSPGGAGGYTF.

For the CDR3, the DNA is TGTGCCATCAGCAACGGACAGTCCTACGAGCAGTACTTC. It is translated as CAISNGQSYEQYF. The J gene is TRBJ2-7, the V gene TRBV10-3; a weak D match, TRBD1 (6 bases). CDR3 length equals 13 residues. V was pared by 6 bases and J by 1 base, with 10 bases between. From germline, CDR1 is ENHRY and CDR2 SYGVKD.

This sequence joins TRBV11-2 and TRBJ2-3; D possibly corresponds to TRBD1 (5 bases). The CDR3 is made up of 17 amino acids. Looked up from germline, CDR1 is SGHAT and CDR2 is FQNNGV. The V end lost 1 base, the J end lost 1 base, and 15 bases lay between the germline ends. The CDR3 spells CASSLVRQGRGTDTQYF. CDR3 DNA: TGTGCCAGCAGCTTAGTCCGGCAGGGAAGGGGCACAGATACGCAGTATTTT.

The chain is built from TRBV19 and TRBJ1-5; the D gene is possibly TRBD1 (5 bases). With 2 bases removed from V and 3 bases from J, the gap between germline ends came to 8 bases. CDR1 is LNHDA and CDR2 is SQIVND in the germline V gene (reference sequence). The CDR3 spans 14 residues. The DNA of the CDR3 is TGTGCCAGTAGTATAACAGGACCCAATCAGCCCCAGCATTTT. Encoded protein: CASSITGPNQPQHF.

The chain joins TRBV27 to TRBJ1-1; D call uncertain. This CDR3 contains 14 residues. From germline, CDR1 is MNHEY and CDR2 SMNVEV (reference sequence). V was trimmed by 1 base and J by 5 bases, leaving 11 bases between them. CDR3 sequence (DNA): TGTGCCAGCAGTTTATTAGGGAGAGGGACTGAAGCTTTCTTT. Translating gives CASSLLGRGTEAFF.

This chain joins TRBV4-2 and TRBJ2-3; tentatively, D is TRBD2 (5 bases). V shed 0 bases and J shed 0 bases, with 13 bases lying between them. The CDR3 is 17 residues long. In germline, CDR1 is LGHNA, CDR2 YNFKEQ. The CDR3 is CASSQDDYSASTDTQYF. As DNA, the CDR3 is TGTGCCAGCAGCCAAGATGACTATTCAGCTAGCACAGATACGCAGTATTTT.

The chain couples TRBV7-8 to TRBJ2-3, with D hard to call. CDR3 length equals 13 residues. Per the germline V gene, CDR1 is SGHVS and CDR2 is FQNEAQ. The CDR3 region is CAWGIDGTDTQYF. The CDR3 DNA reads TGTGCTTGGGGAATAGACGGAACAGATACGCAGTATTTT.

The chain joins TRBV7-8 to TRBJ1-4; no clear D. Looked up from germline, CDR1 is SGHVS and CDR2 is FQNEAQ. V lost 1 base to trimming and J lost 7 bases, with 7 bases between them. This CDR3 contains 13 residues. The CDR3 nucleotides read TGTGCCAGCAGCTTAGAAATTGGTGAAAAACTGTTTTTT. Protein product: CASSLEIGEKLFF.

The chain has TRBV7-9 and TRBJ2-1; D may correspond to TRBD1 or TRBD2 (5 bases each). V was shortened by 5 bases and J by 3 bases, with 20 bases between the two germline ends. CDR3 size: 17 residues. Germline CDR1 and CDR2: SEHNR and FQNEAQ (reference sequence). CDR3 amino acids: CASSPFFRDGLYNEQFF. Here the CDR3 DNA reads TGTGCCAGCAGCCCCTTTTTCCGGGACGGGCTCTACAATGAGCAGTTCTTC.